This T cell receptor (beta chain) was sequenced during a study of T-cell memory formation after mild COVID-19. Whole-study findings and limits: Mainly in CM and EM were contracting CD4+ clones; CD8+ were in EMRA.

From 5'RACE with constant-segment primers came TCR alpha and TCR beta cDNA libraries that carried sample barcodes and UMIs. TCRdb re-called the 5' RACE reads through MiXCR, storing one row per CDR3 protein. The repertoire includes 530,000 or so distinct CDR3 sequences, around 16% of them detected once, and 8.1% sits in the top ten. Germline-derived CDR1 and CDR2 are SGHTA and FQGNSA. V lost 2 bases and J lost 3, with 14 bases in between. The CDR3 runs 15 residues. Comment on this clonotype: The antigen is undetermined.

Input material: PBMCs or a T cell subset sorted from them (not recorded which). The genes are TRBV7-2 and TRBJ2-7, with D maybe TRBD2 (6 bases). This TCR derives from an adult woman who had mild COVID-19 (a few samples of this study predate the infection). Cell type and time point are not known. CDR3 amino acids: CASSLRASGFYEQYF. CDR3 nucleotides: TGTGCCAGCAGCTTACGGGCCAGCGGGTTCTACGAGCAGTACTTC.